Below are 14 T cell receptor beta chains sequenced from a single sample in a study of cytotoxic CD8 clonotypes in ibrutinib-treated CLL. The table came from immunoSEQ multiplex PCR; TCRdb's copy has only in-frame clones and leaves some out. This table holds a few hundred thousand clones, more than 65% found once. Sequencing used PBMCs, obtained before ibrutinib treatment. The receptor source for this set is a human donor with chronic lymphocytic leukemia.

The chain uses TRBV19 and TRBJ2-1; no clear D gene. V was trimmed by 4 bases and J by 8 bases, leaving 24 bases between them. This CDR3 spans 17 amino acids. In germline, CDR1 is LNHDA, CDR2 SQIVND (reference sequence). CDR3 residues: CASSNPMLSRLDYEQFF. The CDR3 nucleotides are TGTGCCAGTAGTAATCCCATGTTGAGCCGCCTGGATTATGAGCAGTTCTTC. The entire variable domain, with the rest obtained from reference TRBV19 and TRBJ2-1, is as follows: DGGITQSPKYLFRKEGQNVTLSCEQNLNHDAMYWYRQDPGQGLRLIYYSQIVNDFQKGDIAEGYSVSREKKESFPLTVTSAQKNPTAFYLCASSNPMLSRLDYEQFFGPGTRLTVL.

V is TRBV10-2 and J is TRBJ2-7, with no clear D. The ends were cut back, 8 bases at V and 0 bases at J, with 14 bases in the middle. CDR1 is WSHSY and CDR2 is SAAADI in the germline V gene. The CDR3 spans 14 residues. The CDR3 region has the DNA TGCGCCAGCCGCCCCGCCCCCCTCTCCTACGAGCAGTACTTC. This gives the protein CASRPAPLSYEQYF.

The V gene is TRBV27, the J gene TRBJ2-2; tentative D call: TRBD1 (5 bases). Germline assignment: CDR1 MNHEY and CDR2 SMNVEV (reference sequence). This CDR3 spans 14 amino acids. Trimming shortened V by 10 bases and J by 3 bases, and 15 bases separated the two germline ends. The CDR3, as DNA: TGTGCCACCGCAGGGTATGAGCACACCGGGGAGCTGTTTTTT. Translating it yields CATAGYEHTGELFF.

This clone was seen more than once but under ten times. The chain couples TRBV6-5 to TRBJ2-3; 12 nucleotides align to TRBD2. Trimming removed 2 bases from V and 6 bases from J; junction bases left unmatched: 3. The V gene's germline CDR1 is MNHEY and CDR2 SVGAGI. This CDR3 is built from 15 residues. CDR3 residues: CASSYASGRADTQYF. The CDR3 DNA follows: TGTGCCAGCAGTTACGCTAGCGGGAGGGCGGATACGCAGTATTTT.

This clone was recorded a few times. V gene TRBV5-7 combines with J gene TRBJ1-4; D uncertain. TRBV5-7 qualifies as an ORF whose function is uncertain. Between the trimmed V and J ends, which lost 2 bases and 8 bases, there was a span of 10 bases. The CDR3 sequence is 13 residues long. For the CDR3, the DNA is TGTGCCAGCAGCTTTGATGGTGGGGAAAAACTGTTTTTT. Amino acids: CASSFDGGEKLFF.

This CDR3 is CASSRSGGYQETQYF. The CDR3 DNA reads as TGTGCCAGCAGCCGCAGCGGGGGGTACCAAGAGACCCAGTACTTC. The rearrangement joins TRBV7-3 to TRBJ2-5; the match to TRBD2 covers 9 bases. The CDR3 consists of 15 residues. V trimming: 5 bases; J trimming: 0 bases; junction bases outside the gene matches: 4. Germline CDR1 SGHTA, CDR2 FQGTGA.

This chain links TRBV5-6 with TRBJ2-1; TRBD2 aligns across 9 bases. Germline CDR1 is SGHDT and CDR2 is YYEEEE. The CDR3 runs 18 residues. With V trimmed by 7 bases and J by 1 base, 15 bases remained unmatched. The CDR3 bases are TGTGCCAGCGGCCGGACAGCGGGAGGTTTCGTTTCCTACAATGAGCAGTTCTTC. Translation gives CASGRTAGGFVSYNEQFF.

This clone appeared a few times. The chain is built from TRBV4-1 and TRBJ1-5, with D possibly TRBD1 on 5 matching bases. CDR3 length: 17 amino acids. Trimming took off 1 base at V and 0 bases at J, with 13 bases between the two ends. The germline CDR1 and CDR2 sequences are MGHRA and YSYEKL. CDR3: CASSQGGQGYSNQPQHF. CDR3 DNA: TGCGCCAGCAGCCAAGGTGGGCAGGGTTATAGCAATCAGCCCCAGCATTTT.

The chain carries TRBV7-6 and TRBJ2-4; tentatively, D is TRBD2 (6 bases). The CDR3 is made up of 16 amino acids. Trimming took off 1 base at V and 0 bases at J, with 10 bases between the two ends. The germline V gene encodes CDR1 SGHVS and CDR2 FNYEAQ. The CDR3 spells CASSLDAGIAKNIQYF. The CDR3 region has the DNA TGTGCCAGCAGCTTAGATGCGGGGATAGCCAAAAACATTCAGTACTTC.

In DNA form, the CDR3 reads TGTGCCTGGAGTCTAAACAGGGAGGTGGTCGAAGAAGCTTTCTTT. This translates into CAWSLNREVVEEAFF. The chain recombines TRBV30 with TRBJ1-1, with D perhaps matching TRBD1 (6 bases). V lost 2 bases and J 8 bases, leaving 21 bases between the germline ends. The CDR3 is 15 residues long. From germline, CDR1 is GTSNPN and CDR2 SVGIG (reference sequence). Full variable domain (missing parts from reference TRBV30 and TRBJ1-1): SQTIHQWPATLVQPVGSPLSLECTVEGTSNPNLYWYRQAAGRGLQLLFYSVGIGQISSEVPQNLSASRPQDRQFILSSKKLLLSDSGFYLCAWSLNREVVEEAFFGQGTRLTVV.

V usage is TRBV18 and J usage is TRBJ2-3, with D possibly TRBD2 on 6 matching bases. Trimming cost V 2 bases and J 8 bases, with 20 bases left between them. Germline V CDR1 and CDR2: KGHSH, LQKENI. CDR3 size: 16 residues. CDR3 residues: CASSPFSSSAEGTQYF. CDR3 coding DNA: TGTGCCAGCTCACCATTTTCCTCTAGCGCCGAGGGTACGCAGTATTTT.

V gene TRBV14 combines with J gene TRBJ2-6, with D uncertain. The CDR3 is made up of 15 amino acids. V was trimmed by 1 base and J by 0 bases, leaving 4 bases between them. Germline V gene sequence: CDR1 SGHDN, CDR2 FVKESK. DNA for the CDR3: TGTGCCAGCAGCCAAGTCGGCTCTGGGGCCAACGTCCTGACTTTC. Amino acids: CASSQVGSGANVLTF.

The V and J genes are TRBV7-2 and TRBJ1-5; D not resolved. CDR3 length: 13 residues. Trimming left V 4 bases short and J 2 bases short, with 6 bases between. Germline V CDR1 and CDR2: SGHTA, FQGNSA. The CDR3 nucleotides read TGTGCCAGCAGCTCCTTTGGCAATCAGCCCCAGCATTTT. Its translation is CASSSFGNQPQHF. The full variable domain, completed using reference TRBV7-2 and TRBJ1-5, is GAGVSQSPSNKVTEKGKDVELRCDPISGHTALYWYRQSLGQGLEFLIYFQGNSAPDKSGLPSDRFSAERTGGSVSTLTIQRTQQEDSAVYLCASSSFGNQPQHFGDGTRLSIL.

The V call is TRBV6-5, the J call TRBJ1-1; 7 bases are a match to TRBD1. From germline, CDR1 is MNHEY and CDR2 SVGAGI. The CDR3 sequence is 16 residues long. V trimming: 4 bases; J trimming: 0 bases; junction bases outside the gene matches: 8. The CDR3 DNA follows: TGTGCCAGCAGTTCCATTCCTACAGGGGTGAACACTGAAGCTTTCTTT. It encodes CASSSIPTGVNTEAFF.